Shown below are 8 T cell receptor beta chains from a single sample sequenced in a study of PD-L1 blockade in urothelial cancer. Libraries were prepared by immunoSEQ multiplex PCR; TCRdb keeps only in-frame clonotypes and omits some of them. This table holds 100,000 to 150,000 clones, about 82% found once. Time point described: peripheral blood 6 weeks after treatment start. Specimen: PBMCs, collected around atezolizumab (anti-PD-L1) treatment. The receptors here all came from a man over 45 with urothelial cancer.

V is TRBV5-1 and J is TRBJ2-7, with 9 bases identical to TRBD2. Trimming cost V 4 bases and J 1 base; bases outside gene matches: 6. Germline V gene lookup returns CDR1 SGHRS and CDR2 YFSETQ. The CDR3 runs to 15 residues. The CDR3 nucleotides read TGCGCCAGCAGCCGCGAGCGGGGGGCTTCCTACGAGCAGTACTTC. Protein sequence: CASSRERGASYEQYF.

This rearrangement joins TRBV5-1 to TRBJ1-2; 7 bases line up with TRBD1. The J segment lost 4 bases and the V segment lost 0 bases, leaving 6 bases of the junction unmatched. CDR1 is SGHRS and CDR2 is YFSETQ in the germline V gene. CDR3 length equals 15 residues. The CDR3 here is CASSLGGGRSYGYTF. The CDR3 region has the DNA TGCGCCAGCAGCTTGGGAGGGGGCAGGAGCTATGGCTACACCTTC.

The rearrangement uses TRBV25-1 and TRBJ2-2; no reliable D call. V lost 6 bases, J lost 2 bases, and 13 bases lay in between. The CDR3 is 15 amino acids. Germline V lookup: CDR1 MGHDK, CDR2 SYGVNS. The CDR3 region is CASRALGGNTGELFF. CDR3 coding DNA: TGTGCCAGCAGGGCCCTCGGCGGAAACACCGGGGAGCTGTTTTTT.

V gene TRBV11-2 combines with J gene TRBJ2-5, with D uncertain. V lost 5 bases to trimming and J lost 4 bases, with 8 bases between them. The CDR3 spans 12 residues. In germline, CDR1 is SGHAT, CDR2 FQNNGV. In nucleotides, the CDR3 is TGTGCCAGCAGCCCTACCCGAGAGACCCAGTACTTC. This gives the protein CASSPTRETQYF.

The chain is built from TRBV6-5 and TRBJ2-7, with 16 bases lining up with TRBD2. From germline, CDR1 is MNHEY and CDR2 SVGAGI. This CDR3 has 13 amino acids. Trimming removed 6 bases from V and 12 bases from J; junction bases left unmatched: 5. DNA for the CDR3: TGTGCCAGCAGACCGGGACTAGCGGGAGGGTTGTACTTC. Protein: CASRPGLAGGLYF.

This clone showed up just once. The CDR3 sequence: CASSLKPRTASYEQYF. The CDR3, as DNA: TGTGCCAGCAGTTTAAAACCCCGGACAGCAAGCTACGAGCAGTACTTC. The chain links TRBV27 to TRBJ2-7; D possibly corresponds to TRBD1 (6 bases). CDR3 length: 16 residues. V was shortened by 2 bases and J by 3 bases, with 17 bases between the two germline ends. Germline V gives CDR1 MNHEY, CDR2 SMNVEV (reference sequence).

The rearrangement joins TRBV2 to TRBJ2-3; 7 bases map to TRBD2. Germline loops: CDR1 SNHLY, CDR2 FYNNEI. V shed 6 bases and J 0 bases; nucleotides not matched to a gene: 3. This CDR3 is 14 amino acids long. Here the CDR3 DNA reads TGTGCCAGCAGCCCACTAGCGAGCACAGATACGCAGTATTTT. As protein: CASSPLASTDTQYF.

V is TRBV5-1 and J is TRBJ2-5; TRBD1 matches at 8 bases. The CDR3 runs 15 residues. Losses at the gene ends were 4 bases for V and 4 bases for J; bases not matched to a gene: 9. Germline V lookup: CDR1 SGHRS, CDR2 YFSETQ. CDR3 DNA: TGCGCCAGCAGCCGGACTCAGGGGGCTGGAGAGACCCAGTACTTC. It specifies CASSRTQGAGETQYF.